A selection of T cell receptor beta chains follows, all from one sample in a study of human T cells and chemical hapten exposure. A single record per CDR3 protein comes from TCRdb applying MiXCR to the RACE reads. This table has approximately 34,000 distinct CDR3 sequences, about 5.5% appearing once. Material: whole blood. Receptors originate from a human donor in good health. Some clones in this sample may be carry-over from other donors' samples. Both conserved end residues are trimmed from each CDR3. The order of the fields is V gene, CDR3 protein.

V: TRBV25-1; CDR3: ASSEGLGGGYEQY
V: TRBV2; CDR3: ASRGGDIYNEQF
V: TRBV5-1; CDR3: ASSLGSAATNEKLF
V: TRBV3-1; CDR3: ASSPRDSPSYEQY
V: TRBV6-5; CDR3: ASSYRAGALYNEQF
V: TRBV10-3; CDR3: AISEIGELF
V: TRBV29-1; CDR3: SVGLAGGKETQY
V: TRBV30; CDR3: AWLETLDTQY
V: TRBV30; CDR3: AWSQQGDYGYT
V: TRBV12-3/TRBV12-4; CDR3: ASSPTGSYGYT
V: TRBV5-1; CDR3: ASSLAVASPYNEQF
V: TRBV18; CDR3: ASSLSGRNSNQPQH
V: TRBV12-3/TRBV12-4; CDR3: ASSLGDQPQH
V: TRBV20-1; CDR3: SARDFGGATEAF
V: TRBV11-2; CDR3: ASRSPGIGQGYGYT
V: TRBV5-1; CDR3: ASSLLFTDTQY
V: TRBV20-1; CDR3: SARGTRDDGTQY
V: TRBV5-4; CDR3: ASSLWDLTDTQY